This T cell receptor (beta chain) appears in the sequencing data of a study of blood T cell repertoires in COVID-19. Study-wide background: Collection of acute and convalescent COVID-19 samples took place in the United States, Italy and Spain. Sources were T cells, B-cell-depleted T cells, or PBMCs; the material itself was cDNA or gDNA.

Original processing notes: Nucleated cell number was recorded as an estimate derived from reference gene primer amplification. The protocol was immunoSEQ multiplex PCR, while the TCRdb copy is restricted to in-frame clones and leaves out a portion. That table gives V, J and clone size, and the DNA gave D and trimming. Of 200,000 to 250,000 clones listed, less than 85% are singletons. Deletions cut 6 bases from V and 7 bases from J, with 16 bases between. Germline-derived CDR1 and CDR2 are MNHEY and SMNVEV (reference sequence). The CDR3 runs 15 residues. This chain uses TRBV27 with TRBJ1-6, with D hard to call. Material for sequencing was peripheral blood. The TCR comes from a woman in her 70s with acute or convalescent COVID-19. CDR3 bases: TGTGCCAGCAGGGAACTCGGGCCGGGGAATTCACCCCTCCACTTT. It codes for CASRELGPGNSPLHF.